One and the same sample provided the 12 T cell receptor delta chains below, sequenced in a study of fetal and pediatric gammadelta thymocytes. TCRdb ran CATT on the reads. The sample has a few thousand delta-chain clones, around 23% seen once. Sequencing used non-Vgamma9Vdelta2 gamma-delta T cells from the thymus. Subset defined: CD3+gammadeltaTCR+ thymocytes not co-expressing Vgamma9 and Vdelta2. These receptors were obtained from a child who underwent cardiac surgery and was recorded as healthy.

This chain joins TRDV1 and TRDJ1; the match to TRDD3 covers 10 bases. This CDR3 spans 22 amino acids. Germline lookup yields CDR1 TSWWSYY and CDR2 QGS. Trimming cost V 0 bases and J 0 bases; bases outside gene matches: 19. The chain's CDR3 is CALGELGHYLGDTGGYTDKLIF. Written as DNA, the CDR3 is TGTGCTCTTGGGGAACTAGGCCATTACTTGGGGGATACCGGTGGGTACACCGATAAACTCATCTTT.

By frequency in the sample, this clone is medium-sized (0.01 to 0.1%). The chain uses TRDV1 and TRDJ1; 10 nucleotides agree with TRDD3. CDR3 length: 18 residues. The junction had 10 bases not matched to a gene; V was cut back by 3 bases and J by 0 bases. The V gene's germline CDR1 is TSWWSYY and CDR2 QGS. CDR3 region: CALGDLEVLGDDTDKLIF. In DNA form, the CDR3 reads TGTGCTCTTGGGGACCTGGAGGTACTGGGGGATGACACCGATAAACTCATCTTT.

This clone is labeled as medium-sized (0.01 to 0.1%). This sequence joins TRDV1 and TRDJ1; perhaps TRDD3 as D (5 bases). V lost 3 bases and J lost 7, with 27 bases in between. The CDR3 has 18 residues. The V gene's germline CDR1 is TSWWSYY and CDR2 QGS. CDR3 residues: CALGDPGPNRFLGVKLIF. For the CDR3, the DNA is TGTGCTCTTGGGGACCCAGGGCCCAACCGATTTCTGGGAGTTAAACTCATCTTT.

This clone ranks as large. The chain has TRAV38-2/DV8 and TRDJ1, with D possibly TRDD3 on 6 matching bases. The germline V and J ends were trimmed by 9 bases and 1 base, with 28 bases remaining between them. The CDR3 spans 18 residues. CDR1 and CDR2 (germline): TSESDYY, QEAYKQQN. Here the CDR3 reads CAFRAGHIEDTSTDKLIF. CDR3 nucleotides: TGTGCTTTCAGAGCAGGCCATATCGAGGATACCTCCACCGATAAACTCATCTTT.

In its sample, this clone is medium-sized. The rearrangement uses TRDV1 and TRDJ2, with D unclear. Germline values: CDR1 TSWWSYY, CDR2 QGS. The CDR3 consists of 17 residues. The V end lost 0 bases, the J end lost 3 bases, and 14 bases lay between the germline ends. Here the CDR3 reads CALGELGRGTLTAQLFF. The CDR3 nucleotides are TGTGCTCTTGGGGAACTAGGGAGGGGCACTCTGACAGCACAACTCTTCTTT.

As regards this clone: One junction end does not reproduce the germline sequence, and a read error may be involved. The chain uses TRDV1 and TRDJ1; TRDD3 agrees at 9 bases. This CDR3 region has 20 residues. CDR1 and CDR2 from the germline V gene are TSWWSYY and QGS. CDR3 region: CALEERRDGPWGINSDKLIF. The CDR3 bases are TGTGCTCTTGAGGAACGGCGGGACGGCCCCTGGGGGATTAATTCCGATAAACTCATCTTT.

As to this clone: This clone may be a read error of a much larger clone one base away. The same CDR3 also results from other DNA sequences found in this sample. V usage is TRDV3 and J usage is TRDJ1, with D perhaps matching TRDD2 (8 bases). Germline CDR1 reads TVYSNPD; CDR2 reads GDNSRS (reference sequence). The CDR3 spans 19 residues. Trimming left V 3 bases short and J 0 bases short, with 29 bases between. The CDR3 coding sequence is TGTGCCTTGACCTACTTCCTACCTCTGGGGGGGTGGTACACCGATAAACTCATCTTT. Amino acids: CALTYFLPLGGWYTDKLIF.

This clone rates as medium-sized. The V and J genes are TRDV1 and TRDJ1; perhaps TRDD3 as D (5 bases). V shed 7 bases and J shed 3 bases, with 9 bases lying between them. Germline V lookup: CDR1 TSWWSYY, CDR2 QGS. The CDR3 has 12 amino acids. The CDR3 sequence is CALVSGADKLIF. Written as DNA, the CDR3 is TGTGCTCTTGTTTCGGGGGCCGATAAACTCATCTTT.

By share, this clone counts as medium-sized. This chain links TRDV1 with TRDJ2; 8 positions agree with TRDD3. Trimming took 4 bases from V and 0 from J; bases not matched to a gene: 22. The CDR3 spans 22 residues. Germline loops: CDR1 TSWWSYY, CDR2 QGS. This CDR3 is CALGVPREVRGINQALTAQLFF. The CDR3 DNA sequence: TGTGCTCTTGGGGTGCCCCGCGAGGTTCGGGGGATAAATCAGGCTTTGACAGCACAACTCTTCTTT.

This clone has more than one count but fewer than ten. This chain joins TRDV1 and TRDJ1; 10 nucleotides agree with TRDD3. Germline CDR1 is TSWWSYY and CDR2 is QGS. V shed 0 bases, J shed 0 bases, and the junction held 7 bases outside the gene matches. This CDR3 has 18 amino acids. CDR3 bases: TGTGCTCTTGGGGAACTTCCCGGGGGATACGCGTACACCGATAAACTCATCTTT. This translates into CALGELPGGYAYTDKLIF.

This clone has more than one count but fewer than ten. The J gene is TRDJ1, the V gene TRDV1; TRDD3 aligns across 11 bases. Trimming removed 5 bases from V and 0 bases from J; junction bases left unmatched: 14. Germline CDR1 reads TSWWSYY; CDR2 reads QGS. The CDR3 spans 19 residues. CDR3 residues: CALGILLGDKRGDTDKLIF. CDR3 coding DNA: TGTGCTCTTGGGATACTACTGGGGGATAAAAGGGGGGACACCGATAAACTCATCTTT.

The gene calls are TRDV1 and TRDJ1, with D possibly being TRDD3 (6 bases). The V and J ends lost 5 bases and 1 base respectively, with 26 bases between them. Germline loops: CDR1 TSWWSYY, CDR2 QGS. There are 19 residues in the CDR3. CDR3 nucleotide sequence: TGTGCTCTTGGGAATTACCTACTTATAGGACTGGGAGGCACCGATAAACTCATCTTT. As protein: CALGNYLLIGLGGTDKLIF.